The clone carrying this T cell receptor (beta chain) appeared a single time. There are 18 residues in the CDR3. Deletions cut 2 bases from V and 6 bases from J, with 24 bases between. The germline V gene encodes CDR1 SGHTA and CDR2 FQGTGA. This sample was included in a study of blood T cell repertoires in COVID-19. Here immunoSEQ multiplex PCR was the method, and the copy in TCRdb shows in-frame clones only, minus some. The top ten hold about 7.4% of the sample, which has a few hundred thousand clones, approximately 80% seen once. J is TRBJ2-3 and V is TRBV7-3, with a tentative D call TRBD2 (6 bases). The specimen was peripheral blood. The source of this sequence is a woman aged 45 to 65 with acute or convalescent COVID-19. This CDR3 reads CASSLLSPGGAYGDTQYF. For the CDR3, the DNA is TGTGCCAGCAGCTTATTGTCCCCTGGCGGGGCCTATGGGGATACGCAGTATTTT.